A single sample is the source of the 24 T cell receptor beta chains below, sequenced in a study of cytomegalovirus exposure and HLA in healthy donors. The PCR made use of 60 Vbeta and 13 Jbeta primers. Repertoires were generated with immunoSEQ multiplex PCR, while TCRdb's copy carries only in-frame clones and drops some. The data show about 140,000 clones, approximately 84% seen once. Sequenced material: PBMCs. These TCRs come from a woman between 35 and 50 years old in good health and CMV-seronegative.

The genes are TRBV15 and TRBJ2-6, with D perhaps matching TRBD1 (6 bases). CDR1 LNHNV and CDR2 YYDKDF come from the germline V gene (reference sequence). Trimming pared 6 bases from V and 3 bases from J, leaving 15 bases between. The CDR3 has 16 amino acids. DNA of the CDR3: TGTGCCACCAGAGGGCAGGGGTACGGTGGGGCCAACGTCCTGACTTTC. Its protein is CATRGQGYGGANVLTF. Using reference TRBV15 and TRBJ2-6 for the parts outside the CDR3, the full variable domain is DAMVIQNPRYQVTQFGKPVTLSCSQTLNHNVMYWYQQKSSQAPKLLFHYYDKDFNNEADTPDNFQSRRPNTSFCFLDIRSPGLGDTAMYLCATRGQGYGGANVLTFGAGSRLTVL.

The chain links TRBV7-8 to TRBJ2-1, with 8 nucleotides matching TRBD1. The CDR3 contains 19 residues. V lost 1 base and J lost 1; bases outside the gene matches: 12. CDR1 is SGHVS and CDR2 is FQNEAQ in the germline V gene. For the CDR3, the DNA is TGTGCCAGCAGCTTAGGATACCCGGGACAGGTAGAATCCTACAATGAGCAGTTCTTC. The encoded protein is CASSLGYPGQVESYNEQFF.

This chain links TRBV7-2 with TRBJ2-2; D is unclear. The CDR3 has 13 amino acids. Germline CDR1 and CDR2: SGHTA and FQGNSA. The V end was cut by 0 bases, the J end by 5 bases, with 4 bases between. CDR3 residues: CASSLARTGELFF. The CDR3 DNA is TGTGCCAGCAGCTTAGCGCGGACCGGGGAGCTGTTTTTT.

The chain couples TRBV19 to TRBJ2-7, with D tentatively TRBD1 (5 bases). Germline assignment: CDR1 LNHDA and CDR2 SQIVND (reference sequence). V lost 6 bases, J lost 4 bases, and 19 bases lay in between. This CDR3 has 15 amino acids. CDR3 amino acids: CASSQQVGQGYEQYF. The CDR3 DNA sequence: TGTGCCAGTAGCCAACAGGTTGGGCAGGGTTACGAGCAGTACTTC.

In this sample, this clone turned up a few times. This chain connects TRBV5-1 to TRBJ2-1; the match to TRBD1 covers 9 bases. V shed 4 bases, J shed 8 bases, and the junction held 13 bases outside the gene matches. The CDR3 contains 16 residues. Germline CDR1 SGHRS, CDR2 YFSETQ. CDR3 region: CASSRGGTGSLDEQFF. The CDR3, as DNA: TGCGCCAGCAGCCGTGGCGGGACAGGGTCGTTGGATGAGCAGTTCTTC.

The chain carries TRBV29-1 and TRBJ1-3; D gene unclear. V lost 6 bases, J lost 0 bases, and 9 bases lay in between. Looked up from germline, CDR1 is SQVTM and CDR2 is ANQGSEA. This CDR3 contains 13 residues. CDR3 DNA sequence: TGCAGCGTCGGAGTAACCTCTGGAAACACCATATATTTT. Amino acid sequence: CSVGVTSGNTIYF.

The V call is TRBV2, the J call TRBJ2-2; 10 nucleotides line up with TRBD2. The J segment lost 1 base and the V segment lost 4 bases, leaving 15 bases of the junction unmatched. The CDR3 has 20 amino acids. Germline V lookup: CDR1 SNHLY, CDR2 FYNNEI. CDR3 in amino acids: CASSVPRLAGRDQNTGELFF. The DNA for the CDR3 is TGTGCCAGCAGTGTCCCCCGACTAGCGGGTAGGGATCAGAACACCGGGGAGCTGTTTTTT.

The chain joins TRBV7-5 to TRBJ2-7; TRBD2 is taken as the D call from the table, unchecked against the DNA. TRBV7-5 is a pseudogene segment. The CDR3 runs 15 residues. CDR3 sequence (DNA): TGTGCCAGAAGCTTAATTCGCTACGATCACCACGAGCAGTACTTC. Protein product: CARSLIRYDHHEQYF.

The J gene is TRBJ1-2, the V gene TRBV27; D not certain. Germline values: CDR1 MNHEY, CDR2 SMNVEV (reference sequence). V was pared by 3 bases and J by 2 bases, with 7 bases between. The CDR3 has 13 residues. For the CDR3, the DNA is TGTGCCAGCAGTTTCAGGTGGAACTATGGCTACACCTTC. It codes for CASSFRWNYGYTF.

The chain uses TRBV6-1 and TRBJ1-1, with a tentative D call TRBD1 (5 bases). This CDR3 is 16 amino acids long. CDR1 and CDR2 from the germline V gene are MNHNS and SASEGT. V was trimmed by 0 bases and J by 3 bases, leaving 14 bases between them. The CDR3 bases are TGTGCCAGCAGTGAAGCCATAGGGGCTTGGGACACTGAAGCTTTCTTT. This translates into CASSEAIGAWDTEAFF.

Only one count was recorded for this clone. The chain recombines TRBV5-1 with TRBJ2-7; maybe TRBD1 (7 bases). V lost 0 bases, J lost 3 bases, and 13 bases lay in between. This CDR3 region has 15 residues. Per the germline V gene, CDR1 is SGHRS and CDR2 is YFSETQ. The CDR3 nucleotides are TGCGCCAGCAGCTTGGATCAGGGGGGCATCTACGAGCAGTACTTC. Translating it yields CASSLDQGGIYEQYF.

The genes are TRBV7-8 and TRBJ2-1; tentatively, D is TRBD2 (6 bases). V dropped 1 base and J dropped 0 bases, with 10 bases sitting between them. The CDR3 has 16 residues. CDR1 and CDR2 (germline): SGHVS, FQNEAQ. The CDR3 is CASSLVLTSSYNEQFF. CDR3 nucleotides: TGTGCCAGCAGCTTAGTTCTGACTAGCTCCTACAATGAGCAGTTCTTC.

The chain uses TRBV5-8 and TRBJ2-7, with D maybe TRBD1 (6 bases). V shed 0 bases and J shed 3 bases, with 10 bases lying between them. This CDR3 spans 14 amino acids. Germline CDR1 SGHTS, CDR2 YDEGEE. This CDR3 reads CASSLGTDDYEQYF. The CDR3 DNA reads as TGTGCCAGCAGCTTGGGGACAGACGACTACGAGCAGTACTTC.

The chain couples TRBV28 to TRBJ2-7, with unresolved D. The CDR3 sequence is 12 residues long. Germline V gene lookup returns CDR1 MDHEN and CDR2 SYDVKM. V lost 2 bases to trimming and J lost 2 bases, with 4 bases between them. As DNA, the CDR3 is TGTGCCAGCAGTTTACCAGCCTACGAGCAGTACTTC. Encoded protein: CASSLPAYEQYF.

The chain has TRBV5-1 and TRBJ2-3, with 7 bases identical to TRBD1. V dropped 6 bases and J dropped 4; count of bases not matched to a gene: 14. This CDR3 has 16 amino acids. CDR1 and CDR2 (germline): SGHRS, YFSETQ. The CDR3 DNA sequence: TGCGCCAGCACCCCGAGGGGCAGGGGGTGGGCAGATACGCAGTATTTT. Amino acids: CASTPRGRGWADTQYF.

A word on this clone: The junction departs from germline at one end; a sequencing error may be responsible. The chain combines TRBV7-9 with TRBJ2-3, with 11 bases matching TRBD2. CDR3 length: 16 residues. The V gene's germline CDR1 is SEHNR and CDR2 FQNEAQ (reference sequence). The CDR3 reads CSSSFGLLAGADTQYF. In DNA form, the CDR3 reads TGTTCCAGCAGCTTCGGCCTACTAGCGGGAGCAGATACGCAGTATTTT.

Here the CDR3 reads CASSDRTHQPQHF. CDR3 bases: TGTGCCAGTAGCGACAGGACCCATCAGCCCCAGCATTTT. The genes are TRBV19 and TRBJ1-5, with D possibly matching TRBD1 (6 bases). The germline V and J ends were trimmed by 6 bases and 5 bases, with 11 bases remaining between them. Germline V gives CDR1 LNHDA, CDR2 SQIVND (reference sequence). CDR3 length: 13 amino acids. Full variable domain (outside the CDR3, taken from reference TRBV19 and TRBJ1-5): DGGITQSPKYLFRKEGQNVTLSCEQNLNHDAMYWYRQDPGQGLRLIYYSQIVNDFQKGDIAEGYSVSREKKESFPLTVTSAQKNPTAFYLCASSDRTHQPQHFGDGTRLSIL.

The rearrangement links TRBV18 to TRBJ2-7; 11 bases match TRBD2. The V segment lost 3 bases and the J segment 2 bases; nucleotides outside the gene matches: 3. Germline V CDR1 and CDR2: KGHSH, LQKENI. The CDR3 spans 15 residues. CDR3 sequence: CASSPGLAAAYEQYF. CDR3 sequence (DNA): TGTGCCAGCTCACCGGGACTAGCGGCCGCCTACGAGCAGTACTTC.

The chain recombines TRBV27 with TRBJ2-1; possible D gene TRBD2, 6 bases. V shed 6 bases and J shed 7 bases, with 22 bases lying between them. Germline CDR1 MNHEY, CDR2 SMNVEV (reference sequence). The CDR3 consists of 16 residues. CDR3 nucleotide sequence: TGTGCCAGCAGGGGCGGATATGCGGGGCTTGGTAATGAGCAGTTCTTC. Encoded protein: CASRGGYAGLGNEQFF.

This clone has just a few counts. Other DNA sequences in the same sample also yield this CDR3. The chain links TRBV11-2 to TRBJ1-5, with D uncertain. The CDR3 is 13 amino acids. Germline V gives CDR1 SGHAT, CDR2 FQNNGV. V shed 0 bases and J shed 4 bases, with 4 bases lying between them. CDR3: CASSLEANQPQHF. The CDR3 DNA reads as TGTGCCAGCAGCTTAGAAGCAAATCAGCCCCAGCATTTT.

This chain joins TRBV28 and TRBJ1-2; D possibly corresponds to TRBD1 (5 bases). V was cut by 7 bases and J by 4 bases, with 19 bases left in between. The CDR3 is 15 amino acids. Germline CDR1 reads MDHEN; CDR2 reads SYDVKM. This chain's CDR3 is CASIFHIGRAYGYTF. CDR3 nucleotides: TGTGCCAGCATCTTCCACATTGGCAGGGCCTATGGCTACACCTTC.

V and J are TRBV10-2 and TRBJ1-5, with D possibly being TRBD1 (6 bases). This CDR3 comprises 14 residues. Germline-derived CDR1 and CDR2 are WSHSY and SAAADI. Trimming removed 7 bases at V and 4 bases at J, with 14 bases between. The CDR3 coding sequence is TGCGCCAGCATGCCGGGACAAAGAAATCAGCCCCAGCATTTT. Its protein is CASMPGQRNQPQHF.

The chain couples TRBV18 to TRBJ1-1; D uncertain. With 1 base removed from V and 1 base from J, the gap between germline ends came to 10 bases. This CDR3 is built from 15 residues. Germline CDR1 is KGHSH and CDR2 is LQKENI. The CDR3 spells CASSPQRDANTEAFF. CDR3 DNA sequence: TGTGCCAGCTCACCACAGCGAGATGCGAACACTGAAGCTTTCTTT.

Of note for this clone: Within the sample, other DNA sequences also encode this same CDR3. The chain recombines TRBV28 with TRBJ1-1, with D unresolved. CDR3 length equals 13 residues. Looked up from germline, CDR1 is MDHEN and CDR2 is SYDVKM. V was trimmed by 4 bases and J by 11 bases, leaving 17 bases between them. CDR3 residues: CASSSQVSFRAFF. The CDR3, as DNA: TGTGCCAGCAGTTCGCAGGTTTCCTTTCGTGCTTTCTTT. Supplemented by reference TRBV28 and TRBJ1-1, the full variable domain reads DVKVTQSSRYLVKRTGEKVFLECVQDMDHENMFWYRQDPGLGLRLIYFSYDVKMKEKGDIPEGYSVSREKKERFSLILESASTNQTSMYLCASSSQVSFRAFFGQGTRLTVV.